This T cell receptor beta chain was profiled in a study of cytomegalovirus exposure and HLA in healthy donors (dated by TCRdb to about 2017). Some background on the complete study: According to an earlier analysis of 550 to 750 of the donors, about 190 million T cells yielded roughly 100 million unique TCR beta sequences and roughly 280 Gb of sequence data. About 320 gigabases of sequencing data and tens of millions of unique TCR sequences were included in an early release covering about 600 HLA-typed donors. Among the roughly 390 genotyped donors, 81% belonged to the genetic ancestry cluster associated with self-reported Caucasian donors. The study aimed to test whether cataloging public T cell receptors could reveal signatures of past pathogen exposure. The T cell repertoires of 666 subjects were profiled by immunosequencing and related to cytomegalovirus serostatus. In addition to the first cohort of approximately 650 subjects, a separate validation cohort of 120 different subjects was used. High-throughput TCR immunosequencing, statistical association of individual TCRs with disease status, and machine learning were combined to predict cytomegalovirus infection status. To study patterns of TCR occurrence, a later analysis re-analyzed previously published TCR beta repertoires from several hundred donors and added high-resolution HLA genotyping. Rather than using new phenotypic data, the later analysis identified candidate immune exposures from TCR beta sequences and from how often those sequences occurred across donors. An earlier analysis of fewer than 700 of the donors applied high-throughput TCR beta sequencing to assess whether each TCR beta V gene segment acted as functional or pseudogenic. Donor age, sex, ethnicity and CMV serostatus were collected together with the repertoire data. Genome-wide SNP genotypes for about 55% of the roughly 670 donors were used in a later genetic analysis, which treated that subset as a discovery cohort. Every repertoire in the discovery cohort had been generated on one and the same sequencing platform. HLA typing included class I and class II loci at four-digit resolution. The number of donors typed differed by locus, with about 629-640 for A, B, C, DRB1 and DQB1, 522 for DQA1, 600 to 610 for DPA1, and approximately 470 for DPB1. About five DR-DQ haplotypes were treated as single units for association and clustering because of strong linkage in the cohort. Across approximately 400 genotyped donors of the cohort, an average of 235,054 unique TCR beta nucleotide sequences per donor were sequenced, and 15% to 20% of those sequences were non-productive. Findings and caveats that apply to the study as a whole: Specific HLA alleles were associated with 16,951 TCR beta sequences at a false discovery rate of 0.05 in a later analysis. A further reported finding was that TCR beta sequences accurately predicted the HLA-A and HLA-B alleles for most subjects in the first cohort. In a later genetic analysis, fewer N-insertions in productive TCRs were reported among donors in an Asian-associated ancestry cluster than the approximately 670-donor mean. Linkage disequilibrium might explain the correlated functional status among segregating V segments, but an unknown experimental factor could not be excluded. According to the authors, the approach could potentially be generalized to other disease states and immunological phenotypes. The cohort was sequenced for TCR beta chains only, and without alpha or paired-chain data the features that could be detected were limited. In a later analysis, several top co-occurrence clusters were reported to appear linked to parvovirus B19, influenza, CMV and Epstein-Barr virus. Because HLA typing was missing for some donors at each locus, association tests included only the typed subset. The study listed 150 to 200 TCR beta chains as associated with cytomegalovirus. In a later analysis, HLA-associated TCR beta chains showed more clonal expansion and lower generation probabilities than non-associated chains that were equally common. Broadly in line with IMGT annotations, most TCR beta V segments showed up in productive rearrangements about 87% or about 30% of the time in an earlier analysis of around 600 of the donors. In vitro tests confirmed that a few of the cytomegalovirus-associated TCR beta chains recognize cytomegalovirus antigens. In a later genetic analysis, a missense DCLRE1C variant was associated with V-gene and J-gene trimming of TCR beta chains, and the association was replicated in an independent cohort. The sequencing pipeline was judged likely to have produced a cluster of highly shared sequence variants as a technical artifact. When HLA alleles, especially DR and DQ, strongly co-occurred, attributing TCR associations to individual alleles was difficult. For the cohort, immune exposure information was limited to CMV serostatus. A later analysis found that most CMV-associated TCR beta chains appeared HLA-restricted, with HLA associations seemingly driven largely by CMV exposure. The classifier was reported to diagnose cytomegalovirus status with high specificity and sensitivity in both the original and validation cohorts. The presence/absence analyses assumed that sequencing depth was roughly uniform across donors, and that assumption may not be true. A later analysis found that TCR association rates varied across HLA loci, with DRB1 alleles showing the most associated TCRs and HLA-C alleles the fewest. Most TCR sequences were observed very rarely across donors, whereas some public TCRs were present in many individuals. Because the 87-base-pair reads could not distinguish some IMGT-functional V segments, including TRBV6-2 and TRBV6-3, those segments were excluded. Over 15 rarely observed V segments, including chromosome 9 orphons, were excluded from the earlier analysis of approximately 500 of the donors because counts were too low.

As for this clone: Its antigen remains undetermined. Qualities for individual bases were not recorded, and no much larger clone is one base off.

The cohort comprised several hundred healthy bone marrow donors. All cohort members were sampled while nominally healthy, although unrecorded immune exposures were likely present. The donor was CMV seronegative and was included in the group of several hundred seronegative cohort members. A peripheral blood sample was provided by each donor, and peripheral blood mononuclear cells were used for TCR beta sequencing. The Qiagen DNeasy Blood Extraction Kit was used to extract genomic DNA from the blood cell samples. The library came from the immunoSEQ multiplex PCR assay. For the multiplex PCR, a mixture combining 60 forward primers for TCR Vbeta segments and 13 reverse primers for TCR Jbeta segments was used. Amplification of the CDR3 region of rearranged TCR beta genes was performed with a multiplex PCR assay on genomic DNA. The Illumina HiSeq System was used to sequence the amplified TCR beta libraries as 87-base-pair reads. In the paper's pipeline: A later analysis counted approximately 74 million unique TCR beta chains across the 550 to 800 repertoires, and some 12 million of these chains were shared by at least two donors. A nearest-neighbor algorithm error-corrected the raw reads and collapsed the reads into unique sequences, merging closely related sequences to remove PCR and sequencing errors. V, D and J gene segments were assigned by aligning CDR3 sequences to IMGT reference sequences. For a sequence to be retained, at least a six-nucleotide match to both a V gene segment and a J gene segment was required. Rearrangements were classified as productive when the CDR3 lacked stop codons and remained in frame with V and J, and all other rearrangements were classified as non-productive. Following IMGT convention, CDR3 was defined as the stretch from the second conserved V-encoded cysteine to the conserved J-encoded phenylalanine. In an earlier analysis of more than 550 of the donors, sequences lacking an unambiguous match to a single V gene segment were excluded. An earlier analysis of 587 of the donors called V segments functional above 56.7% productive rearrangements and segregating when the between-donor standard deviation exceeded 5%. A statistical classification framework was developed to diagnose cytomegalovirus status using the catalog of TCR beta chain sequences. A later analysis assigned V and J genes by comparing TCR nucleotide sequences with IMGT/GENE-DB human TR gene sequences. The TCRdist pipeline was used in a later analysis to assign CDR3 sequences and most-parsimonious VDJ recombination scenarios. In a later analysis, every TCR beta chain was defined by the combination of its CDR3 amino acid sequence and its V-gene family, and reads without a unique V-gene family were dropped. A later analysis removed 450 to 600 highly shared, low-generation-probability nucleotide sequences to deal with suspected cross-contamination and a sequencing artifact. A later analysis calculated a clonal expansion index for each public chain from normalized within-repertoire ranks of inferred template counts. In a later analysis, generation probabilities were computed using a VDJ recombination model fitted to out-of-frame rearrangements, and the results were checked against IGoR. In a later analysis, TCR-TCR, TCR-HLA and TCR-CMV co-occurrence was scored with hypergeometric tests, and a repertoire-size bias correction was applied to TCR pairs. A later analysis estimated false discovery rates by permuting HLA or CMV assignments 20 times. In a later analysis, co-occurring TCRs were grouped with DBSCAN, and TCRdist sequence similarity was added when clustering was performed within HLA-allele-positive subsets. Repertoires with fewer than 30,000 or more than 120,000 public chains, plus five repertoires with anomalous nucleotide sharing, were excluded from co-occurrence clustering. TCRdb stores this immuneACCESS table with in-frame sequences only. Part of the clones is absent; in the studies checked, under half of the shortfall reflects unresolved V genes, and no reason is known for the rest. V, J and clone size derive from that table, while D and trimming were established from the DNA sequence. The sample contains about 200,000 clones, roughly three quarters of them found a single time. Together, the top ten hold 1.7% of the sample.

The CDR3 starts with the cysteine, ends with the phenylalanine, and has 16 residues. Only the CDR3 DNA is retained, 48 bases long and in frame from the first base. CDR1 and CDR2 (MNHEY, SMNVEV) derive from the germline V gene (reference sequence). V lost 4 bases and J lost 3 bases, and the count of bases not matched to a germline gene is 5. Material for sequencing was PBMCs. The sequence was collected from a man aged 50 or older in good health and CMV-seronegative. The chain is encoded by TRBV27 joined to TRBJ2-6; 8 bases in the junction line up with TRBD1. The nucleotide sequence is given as TGTGCCAGCAGTTCGACAGGGGCGGGTGGGGCCAACGTCCTGACTTTC. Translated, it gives CASSSTGAGGANVLTF.